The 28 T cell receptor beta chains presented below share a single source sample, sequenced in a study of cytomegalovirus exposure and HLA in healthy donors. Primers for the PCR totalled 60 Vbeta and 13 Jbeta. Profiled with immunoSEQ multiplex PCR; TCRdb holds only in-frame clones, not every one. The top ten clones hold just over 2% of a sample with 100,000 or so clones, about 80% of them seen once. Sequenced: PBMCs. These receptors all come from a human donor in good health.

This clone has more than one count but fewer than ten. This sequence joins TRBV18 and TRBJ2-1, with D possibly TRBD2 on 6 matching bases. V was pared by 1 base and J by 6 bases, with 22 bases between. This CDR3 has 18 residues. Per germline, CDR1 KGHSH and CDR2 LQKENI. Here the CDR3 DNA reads TGTGCCAGCTCACCACGAACGGTTGACGGGAGTAGTGGCAATGAGCAGTTCTTC. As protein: CASSPRTVDGSSGNEQFF.

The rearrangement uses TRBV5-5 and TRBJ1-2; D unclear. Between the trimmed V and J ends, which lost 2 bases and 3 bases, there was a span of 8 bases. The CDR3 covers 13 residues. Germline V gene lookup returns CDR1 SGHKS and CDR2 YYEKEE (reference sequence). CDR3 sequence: CASSFYGDYGYTF. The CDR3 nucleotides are TGTGCCAGCAGCTTCTACGGGGACTATGGCTACACCTTC.

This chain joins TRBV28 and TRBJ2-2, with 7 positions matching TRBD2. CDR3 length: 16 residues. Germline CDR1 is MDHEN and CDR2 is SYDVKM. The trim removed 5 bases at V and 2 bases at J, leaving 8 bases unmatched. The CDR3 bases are TGTGCCAGCAGTCCGGCGGGGGTGATAAACACCGGGGAGCTGTTTTTT. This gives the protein CASSPAGVINTGELFF.

The chain's CDR3 is CASSLEAGVHNEQFF. As DNA, the CDR3 is TGCGCCAGCAGCTTGGAGGCAGGGGTCCACAATGAGCAGTTCTTC. The chain is built from TRBV5-1 and TRBJ2-1, with a possible D match to TRBD1 (6 bases). Deletions cut 0 bases from V and 5 bases from J, with 12 bases between. The CDR3 has 15 residues. Germline V lookup: CDR1 SGHRS, CDR2 YFSETQ.

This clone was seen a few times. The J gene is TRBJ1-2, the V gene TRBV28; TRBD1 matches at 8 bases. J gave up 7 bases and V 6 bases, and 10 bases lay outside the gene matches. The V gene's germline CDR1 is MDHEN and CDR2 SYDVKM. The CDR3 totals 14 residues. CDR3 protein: CASSPYYRGAGYTF. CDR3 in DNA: TGTGCCAGCAGCCCCTACTACAGGGGGGCTGGCTACACCTTC.

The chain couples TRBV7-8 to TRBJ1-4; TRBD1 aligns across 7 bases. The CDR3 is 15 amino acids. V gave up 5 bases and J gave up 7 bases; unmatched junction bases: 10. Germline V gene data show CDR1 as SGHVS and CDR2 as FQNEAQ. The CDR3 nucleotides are TGTGCCAGCAGCCGAACAGGGGCCAAGGGTGAAAAACTGTTTTTT. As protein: CASSRTGAKGEKLFF.

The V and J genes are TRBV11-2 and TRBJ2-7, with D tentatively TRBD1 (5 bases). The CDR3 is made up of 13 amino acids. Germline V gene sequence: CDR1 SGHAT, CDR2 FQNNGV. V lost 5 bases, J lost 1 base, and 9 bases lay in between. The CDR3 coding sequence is TGTGCCAGCAGCATGACAGAGTCCTACGAGCAGTACTTC. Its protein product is CASSMTESYEQYF.

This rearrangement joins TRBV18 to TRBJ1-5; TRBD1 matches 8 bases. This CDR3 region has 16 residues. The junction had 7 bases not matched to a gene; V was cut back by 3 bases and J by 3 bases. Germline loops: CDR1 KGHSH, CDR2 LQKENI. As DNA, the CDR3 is TGTGCCAGCTCACCCGCCGGGACAGGAATCAATCAGCCCCAGCATTTT. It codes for CASSPAGTGINQPQHF.

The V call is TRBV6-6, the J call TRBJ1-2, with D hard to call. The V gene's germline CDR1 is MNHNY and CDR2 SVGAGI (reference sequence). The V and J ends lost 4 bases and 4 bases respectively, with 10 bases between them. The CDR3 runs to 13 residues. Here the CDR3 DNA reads TGTGCCAGCAGTTTGGAGGGATCCTATGGCTACACCTTC. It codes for CASSLEGSYGYTF.

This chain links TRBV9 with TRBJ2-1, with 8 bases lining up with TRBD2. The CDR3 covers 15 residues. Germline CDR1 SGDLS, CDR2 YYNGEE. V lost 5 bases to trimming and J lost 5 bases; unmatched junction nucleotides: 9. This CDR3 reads CASSAIAGINNEQFF. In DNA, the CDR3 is TGTGCCAGCAGTGCTATAGCGGGGATTAACAATGAGCAGTTCTTC.

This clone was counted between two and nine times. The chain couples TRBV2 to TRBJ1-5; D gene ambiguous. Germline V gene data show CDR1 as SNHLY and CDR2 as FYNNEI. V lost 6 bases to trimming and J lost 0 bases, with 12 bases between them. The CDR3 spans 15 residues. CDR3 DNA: TGTGCCAGCAGCCGCACCCCCGGTAGCAATCAGCCCCAGCATTTT. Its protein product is CASSRTPGSNQPQHF.

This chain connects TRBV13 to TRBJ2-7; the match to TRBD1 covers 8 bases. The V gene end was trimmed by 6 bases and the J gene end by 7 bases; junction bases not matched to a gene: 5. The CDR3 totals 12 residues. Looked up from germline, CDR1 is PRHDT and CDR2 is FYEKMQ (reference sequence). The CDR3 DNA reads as TGTGCCAGCAGTGGCAGGGGGCGAGAGCAGTACTTC. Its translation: CASSGRGREQYF.

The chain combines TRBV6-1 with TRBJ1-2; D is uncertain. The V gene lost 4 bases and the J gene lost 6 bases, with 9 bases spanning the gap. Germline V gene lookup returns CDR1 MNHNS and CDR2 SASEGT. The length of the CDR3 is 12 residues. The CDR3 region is CASSAGVNGYTF. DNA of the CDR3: TGTGCCAGCAGTGCCGGTGTGAATGGCTACACCTTC.

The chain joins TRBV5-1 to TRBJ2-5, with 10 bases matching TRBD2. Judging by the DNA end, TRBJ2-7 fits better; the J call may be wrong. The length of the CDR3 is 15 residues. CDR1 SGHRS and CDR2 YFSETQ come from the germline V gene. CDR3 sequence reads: CASSLPGTSEYEQYF. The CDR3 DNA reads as TGCGCCAGCAGCCTCCCCGGGACTAGCGAGTACGAGCAGTACTTC.

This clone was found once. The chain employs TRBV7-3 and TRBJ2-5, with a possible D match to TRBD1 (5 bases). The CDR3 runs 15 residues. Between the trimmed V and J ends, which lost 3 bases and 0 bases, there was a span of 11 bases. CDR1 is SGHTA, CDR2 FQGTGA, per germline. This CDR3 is CASSLAGMYQETQYF. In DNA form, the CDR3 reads TGTGCCAGCAGCTTGGCAGGGATGTACCAAGAGACCCAGTACTTC.

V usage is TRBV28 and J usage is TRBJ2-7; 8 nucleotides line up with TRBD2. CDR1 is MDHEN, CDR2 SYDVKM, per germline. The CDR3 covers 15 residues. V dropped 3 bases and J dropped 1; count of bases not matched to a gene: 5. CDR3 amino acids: CASSFSGGRSYEQYF. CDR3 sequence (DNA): TGTGCCAGCAGTTTCTCGGGGGGGAGATCCTACGAGCAGTACTTC.

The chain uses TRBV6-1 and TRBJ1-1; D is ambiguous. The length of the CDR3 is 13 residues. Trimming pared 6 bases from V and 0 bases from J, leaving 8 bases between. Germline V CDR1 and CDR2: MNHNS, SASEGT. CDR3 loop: CASRQVMNTEAFF. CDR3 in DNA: TGTGCCAGCAGACAAGTAATGAACACTGAAGCTTTCTTT.

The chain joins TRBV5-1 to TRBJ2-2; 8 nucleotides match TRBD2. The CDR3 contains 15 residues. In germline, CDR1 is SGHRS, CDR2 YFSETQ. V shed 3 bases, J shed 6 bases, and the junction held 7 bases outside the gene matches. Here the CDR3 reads CASSSNSGMAGELFF. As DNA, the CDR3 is TGCGCCAGCAGCTCCAATAGCGGGATGGCCGGGGAGCTGTTTTTT.

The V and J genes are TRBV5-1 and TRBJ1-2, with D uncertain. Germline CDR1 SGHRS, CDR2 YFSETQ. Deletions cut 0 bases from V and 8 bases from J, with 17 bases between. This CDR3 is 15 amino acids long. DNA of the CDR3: TGCGCCAGCAGCTTGGGCTCTATGACGATCGGGGGCTACACCTTC. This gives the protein CASSLGSMTIGGYTF.

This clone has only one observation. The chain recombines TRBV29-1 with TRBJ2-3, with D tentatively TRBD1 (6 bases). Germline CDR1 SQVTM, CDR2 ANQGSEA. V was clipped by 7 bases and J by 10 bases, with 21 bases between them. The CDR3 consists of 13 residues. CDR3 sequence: CSARRDTGWAQYF. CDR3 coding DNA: TGCAGCGCGCGCCGGGACACTGGTTGGGCGCAGTATTTT.

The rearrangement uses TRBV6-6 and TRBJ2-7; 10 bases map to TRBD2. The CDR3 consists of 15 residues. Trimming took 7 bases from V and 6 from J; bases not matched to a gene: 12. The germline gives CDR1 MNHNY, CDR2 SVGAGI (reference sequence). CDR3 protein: CASNPRASGSGEQYF. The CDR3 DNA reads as TGTGCCAGCAACCCACGGGCTAGCGGGAGTGGCGAGCAGTACTTC.

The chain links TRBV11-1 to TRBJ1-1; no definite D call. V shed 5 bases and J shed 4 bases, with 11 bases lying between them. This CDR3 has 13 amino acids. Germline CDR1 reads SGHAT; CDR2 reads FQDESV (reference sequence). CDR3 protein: CASSTVRGTEAFF. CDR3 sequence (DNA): TGTGCCAGCAGCACAGTTCGGGGCACTGAAGCTTTCTTT.

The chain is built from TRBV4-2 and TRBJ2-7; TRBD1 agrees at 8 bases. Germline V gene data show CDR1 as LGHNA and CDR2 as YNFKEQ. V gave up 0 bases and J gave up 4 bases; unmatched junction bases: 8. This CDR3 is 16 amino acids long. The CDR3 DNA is TGTGCCAGCAGCCAAGATCGGCGGACAGGGATATACGAGCAGTACTTC. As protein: CASSQDRRTGIYEQYF.

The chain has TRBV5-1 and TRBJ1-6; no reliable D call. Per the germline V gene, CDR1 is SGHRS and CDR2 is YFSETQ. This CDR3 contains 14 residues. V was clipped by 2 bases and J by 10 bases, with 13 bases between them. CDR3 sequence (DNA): TGCGCCAGCAGCTTAACCGAAACGGGATCACCCCTCCACTTT. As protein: CASSLTETGSPLHF.

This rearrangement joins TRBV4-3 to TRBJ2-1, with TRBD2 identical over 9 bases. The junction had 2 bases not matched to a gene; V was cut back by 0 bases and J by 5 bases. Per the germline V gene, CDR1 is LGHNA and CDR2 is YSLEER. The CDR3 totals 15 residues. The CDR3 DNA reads TGCGCCAGCAGCCAAGAAGGCGGGGGGGACAATGAGCAGTTCTTC. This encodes CASSQEGGGDNEQFF.

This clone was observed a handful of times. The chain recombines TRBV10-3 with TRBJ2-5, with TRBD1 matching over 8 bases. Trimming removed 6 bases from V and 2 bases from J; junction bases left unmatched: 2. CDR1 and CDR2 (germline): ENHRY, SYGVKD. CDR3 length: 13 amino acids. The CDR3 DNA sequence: TGTGCCATCAGCTGGGACAGGCAAGAGACCCAGTACTTC. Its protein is CAISWDRQETQYF.

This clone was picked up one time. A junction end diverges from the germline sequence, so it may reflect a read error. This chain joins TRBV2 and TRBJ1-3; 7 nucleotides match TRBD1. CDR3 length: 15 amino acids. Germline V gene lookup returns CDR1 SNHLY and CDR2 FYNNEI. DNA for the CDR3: TGTGCCAGCAGGGAAGGGACAGCTCTCGGAAACACCATATATTTT. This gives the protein CASREGTALGNTIYF.

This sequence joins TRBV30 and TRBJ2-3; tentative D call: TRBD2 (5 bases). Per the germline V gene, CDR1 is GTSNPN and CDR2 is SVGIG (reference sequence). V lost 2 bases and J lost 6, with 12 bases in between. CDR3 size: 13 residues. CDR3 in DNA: TGTGCCTGGAGTCTCAACAGAGGGGATACGCAGTATTTT. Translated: CAWSLNRGDTQYF.